The source of this T cell receptor (beta chain) is a study of blood T cell repertoires in COVID-19. About the study: From the United States, Italy and Spain came samples of acute and convalescent COVID-19. T cells, B-cell-depleted T cells, or PBMCs provided the cDNA or gDNA that served as material.

With 6 bases removed from V and 4 bases from J, the gap between germline ends came to 16 bases. The CDR3 consists of 14 residues. Germline V lookup: CDR1 SGHDT, CDR2 YYEEEE. Original processing notes: Reference gene primer amplification gave estimated nucleated cell counts. Here immunoSEQ multiplex PCR was the method, and the copy in TCRdb shows in-frame clones only, minus some. V, J and clone size reflect that table, while D and trimming were determined from the DNA. Among roughly 250,000 clones, roughly 80% were seen once, and the ten largest hold roughly 4%. The sequencing sample was made of peripheral blood. The V gene is TRBV5-6, the J gene TRBJ1-1, with unresolved D. The receptor was derived from a middle-aged woman with active or convalescent COVID-19. CDR3 in amino acids: CASIVRATGTEAFF. CDR3 coding DNA: TGTGCCAGCATCGTGCGGGCTACGGGCACTGAAGCTTTCTTT.